The text below deals with one TCR beta chain. TCRdb's table, derived via immunoSEQ multiplex PCR, lists solely in-frame clones and lacks some. The table includes around 170,000 clones, approximately 79% detected once. This CDR3 is 14 amino acids long. Losses at the gene ends were 2 bases for V and 4 bases for J; bases not matched to a gene: 5. Germline CDR1 reads MDHEN; CDR2 reads SYDVKM. This record belongs to a study of blood T cell repertoires in COVID-19. The overall study: PBMCs, B-cell-depleted T cells, or T cells were the source of the cDNA or gDNA that made up the material.

The sample taken for sequencing was peripheral blood. This TCR derives from a woman of 80 years or more with acute or convalescent COVID-19. This chain connects TRBV28 to TRBJ2-7; TRBD2 aligns across 7 bases. CDR3 sequence: CASSLAGVNYEQYF. The DNA of the CDR3 is TGTGCCAGCAGTTTAGCGGGAGTCAATTACGAGCAGTACTTC.